These 22 T cell receptor beta chains were sequenced from one sample in a study of vaccination effects on CD4 cells after COVID-19. Clones were sequenced by immunoSEQ multiplex PCR, and TCRdb holds only the in-frame ones, with some missing. The sample contains approximately 83,000 clones, under 80% of which appear only once. What these receptors recognize is not known. Viral peptide pools were used in the ViraFEST assay to expand antigen-specific CD4+ T cells, and sequencing came afterward. After more than 8 days in culture, the CD4+ T cells were isolated. As their vaccination, participants received two doses of either BNT162b2 or mRNA-1273. The sequencing used CD4+ T cells from PBMCs cultured with HCoV-OC43 spike peptides, collected after COVID-19 vaccination. Subset in this sample: HCoV-OC43 spike overlapping peptide pool stimulation. These receptors were collected from a human donor who received a COVID-19 vaccine.

In this sample, this clone turned up a few times. The chain couples TRBV7-6 to TRBJ1-6, with 9 positions matching TRBD1. Germline lookup yields CDR1 SGHVS and CDR2 FNYEAQ. V lost 5 bases, J lost 7 bases, and 6 bases stayed unmatched. CDR3 length: 15 amino acids. DNA for the CDR3: TGTGCCAGCAGCCCGGGACAGGGTAAAAATTCACCCCTCCACTTT. It codes for CASSPGQGKNSPLHF.

Only one count was recorded for this clone. V is TRBV5-1 and J is TRBJ2-4; no reliable D call. Germline CDR1 is SGHRS and CDR2 is YFSETQ. The CDR3 sequence is 14 residues long. The germline V and J ends were trimmed by 0 bases and 6 bases, with 10 bases remaining between them. The CDR3 DNA follows: TGCGCCAGCAGCTTGGATAGGTCTCTAAACATTCAGTACTTC. It is translated as CASSLDRSLNIQYF.

The chain combines TRBV2 with TRBJ1-5; D not resolved. CDR1 and CDR2 (germline): SNHLY, FYNNEI. The ends were cut back, 3 bases at V and 2 bases at J, with 11 bases in the middle. The length of the CDR3 is 15 residues. CDR3 region: CASSDTYSGNQPQHF. CDR3 nucleotides: TGTGCCAGCAGTGATACCTATTCGGGCAATCAGCCCCAGCATTTT.

The sample holds a few counts of this clone. The chain is built from TRBV2 and TRBJ2-3; D not certain. The CDR3 sequence is 14 residues long. The V and J ends lost 9 bases and 2 bases respectively, with 15 bases between them. Germline CDR1 reads SNHLY; CDR2 reads FYNNEI. Written as DNA, the CDR3 is TGTGCCAGTAGGGTGGACGGATACACAGATACGCAGTATTTT. It codes for CASRVDGYTDTQYF. Variable domain in full (rest from reference TRBV2 and TRBJ2-3): EPEVTQTPSHQVTQMGQEVILRCVPISNHLYFYWYRQILGQKVEFLVSFYNNEISEKSEIFDDQFSVERPDGSNFTLKIRSTKLEDSAMYFCASRVDGYTDTQYFGPGTRLTVL.

The rearrangement uses TRBV6-2 or TRBV6-3 and TRBJ2-2; D is possibly TRBD1 (6 bases). The V gene lost 5 bases and the J gene lost 4 bases, with 14 bases spanning the gap. Looked up from germline, CDR1 is MNHEY and CDR2 is SVGEGT. This CDR3 is built from 15 residues. Here the CDR3 DNA reads TGTGCCAGCAGTCCACCAGGGGTACGCACCGGGGAGCTGTTTTTT. As protein: CASSPPGVRTGELFF.

J is TRBJ2-4 and V is TRBV7-2; D may be TRBD1 or TRBD2 (6 bases each). The CDR3 has 14 amino acids. V was clipped by 1 base and J by 6 bases, with 10 bases between them. Germline loops: CDR1 SGHTA, CDR2 FQGNSA. The CDR3 spells CASSLEGGGNIQYF. The CDR3, as DNA: TGTGCCAGCAGCTTAGAGGGGGGAGGAAACATTCAGTACTTC.

This clone was seen only a few times. The rearrangement links TRBV20-1 to TRBJ1-4; no definite D call. Germline V lookup: CDR1 DFQATT, CDR2 SNEGSKA (reference sequence). CDR3 length equals 11 residues. V lost 6 bases, J lost 7 bases, and 9 bases lay in between. The CDR3 protein is CSAPWREKLFF. The CDR3 DNA sequence: TGCAGTGCCCCGTGGCGTGAAAAACTGTTTTTT.

The V gene is TRBV3-1 (or the pseudogene TRBV3-2), the J gene TRBJ1-3; D is uncertain. Germline V gene data show CDR1 as LGHDT and CDR2 as YNNKEL (reference sequence). The CDR3 length is 14 residues. With 3 bases removed from V and 4 bases from J, the gap between germline ends came to 10 bases. This CDR3 reads CASSQEPTGNTIYF. The CDR3 DNA follows: TGTGCCAGCAGCCAGGAACCCACCGGAAACACCATATATTTT.

The V gene is TRBV7-3, the J gene TRBJ2-5; TRBD2 matches 16 bases. The V segment lost 5 bases and the J segment 3 bases; nucleotides outside the gene matches: 6. Per germline, CDR1 SGHTA and CDR2 FQGTGA. The CDR3 length is 17 residues. CDR3 sequence (DNA): TGTGCCAGCAGCCGGACGGGACTAGCGGGGGGGGAAGAGACCCAGTACTTC. Translation: CASSRTGLAGGEETQYF.

The CDR3 sequence: CASGVIAGPTDTQYF. The CDR3 DNA reads TGTGCCAGCGGCGTAATAGCGGGGCCCACAGATACGCAGTATTTT. The rearrangement uses TRBV19 and TRBJ2-3, with 8 bases fitting TRBD2. Germline values: CDR1 LNHDA, CDR2 SQIVND (reference sequence). The CDR3 has 15 amino acids. Trimming took 9 bases from V and 2 from J; bases not matched to a gene: 10.

A few counts support this clone. This chain links TRBV9 with TRBJ2-3, with TRBD2 matching over 8 bases. Germline values: CDR1 SGDLS, CDR2 YYNGEE. The CDR3 runs 12 residues. With 4 bases clipped from V and 6 bases from J, the junction kept 1 base outside the gene matches. The DNA of the CDR3 is TGTGCCAGCAGCCAGCGGGGGGATACGCAGTATTTT. Protein sequence: CASSQRGDTQYF.

The chain carries TRBV3-1 (or the pseudogene TRBV3-2) and TRBJ1-2; D not certain. Germline lookup yields CDR1 LGHDT and CDR2 YNNKEL (reference sequence). CDR3 length equals 14 residues. Trimming left V 3 bases short and J 7 bases short, with 15 bases between. The chain's CDR3 is CASSHLDRGGGYTF. CDR3 nucleotide sequence: TGTGCCAGCAGCCACCTCGACCGGGGAGGTGGCTACACCTTC.

The V gene is TRBV15, the J gene TRBJ1-5, with 7 bases lining up with TRBD1. Germline CDR1 is LNHNV and CDR2 is YYDKDF (reference sequence). The CDR3 contains 15 residues. The trim removed 2 bases at V and 6 bases at J, leaving 7 bases unmatched. The CDR3 here is CATSRQTGDLQPQHF. CDR3 coding DNA: TGTGCCACCAGCAGACAAACAGGGGATCTTCAGCCCCAGCATTTT.

The chain carries TRBV9 and TRBJ1-5; the D gene is possibly TRBD1 (5 bases). Germline CDR1 reads SGDLS; CDR2 reads YYNGEE. Trimming took off 3 bases at V and 9 bases at J, with 19 bases between the two ends. The CDR3 is 15 residues long. CDR3 sequence (DNA): TGTGCCAGCAGCGCCACAGGAGCCCCGAAGGGGCCCCAGCATTTT. This translates into CASSATGAPKGPQHF.

V usage is TRBV5-1 and J usage is TRBJ1-6; D might be TRBD1 (5 bases). This CDR3 region has 15 residues. Looked up from germline, CDR1 is SGHRS and CDR2 is YFSETQ. V gave up 5 bases and J gave up 7 bases, with 16 bases separating them. The CDR3 sequence: CASRTGTGGNSPLHF. DNA for the CDR3: TGCGCCAGCAGAACGGGGACGGGGGGAAATTCACCCCTCCACTTT.

The chain is built from TRBV7-2 and TRBJ2-3, with D possibly TRBD1 on 6 matching bases. The CDR3 is 14 amino acids. V was pared by 1 base and J by 4 bases, with 9 bases between. CDR1 and CDR2 (germline): SGHTA, FQGNSA. Here the CDR3 reads CASSLGGGADTQYF. The CDR3, as DNA: TGTGCCAGCAGCTTAGGAGGGGGTGCAGATACGCAGTATTTT.

This clone was picked up a small number of times. Other DNA sequences in the sample encode the same CDR3. The rearrangement links TRBV5-1 to TRBJ2-2; D ambiguous. The V and J ends lost 1 base and 2 bases respectively, with 0 bases between them. This CDR3 region has 12 residues. Germline-derived CDR1 and CDR2 are SGHRS and YFSETQ. The CDR3 protein is CASSLNTGELFF. The DNA for the CDR3 is TGCGCCAGCAGCTTGAACACCGGGGAGCTGTTTTTT.

The chain employs TRBV6-5 and TRBJ1-3; weak D call: TRBD1 (5 bases). The length of the CDR3 is 15 residues. Looked up from germline, CDR1 is MNHEY and CDR2 is SVGAGI. Trimming removed 8 bases at V and 0 bases at J, with 14 bases between. In nucleotides, the CDR3 is TGTGCCAGCCTAGGACAACCGAGCTCTGGAAACACCATATATTTT. It yields the protein CASLGQPSSGNTIYF.

This clone was recorded once. The chain couples TRBV5-1 to TRBJ1-2; D not resolved. Germline V gene sequence: CDR1 SGHRS, CDR2 YFSETQ. This CDR3 contains 14 residues. V shed 3 bases and J shed 7 bases, with 16 bases lying between them. The CDR3 nucleotides read TGCGCCAGCAGCTCCCGGACGGCTGAGGGTGGCTACACCTTC. It is translated as CASSSRTAEGGYTF.

The J gene is TRBJ2-2, the V gene TRBV19; 12 nucleotides align to TRBD1. This CDR3 spans 16 amino acids. The J segment lost 7 bases and the V segment lost 3 bases, leaving 6 bases of the junction unmatched. The germline V gene has CDR1 LNHDA and CDR2 SQIVND (reference sequence). The CDR3 is CASSIRDRGLVGELFF. CDR3 nucleotide sequence: TGTGCCAGTAGTATCCGGGACAGGGGGCTAGTCGGGGAGCTGTTTTTT.

The genes are TRBV27 and TRBJ2-5; D remains ambiguous. CDR1 and CDR2 from the germline V gene are MNHEY and SMNVEV (reference sequence). V was pared by 5 bases and J by 1 base, with 14 bases between. The CDR3 has 15 amino acids. CDR3 bases: TGTGCCAGCAGTCCCCTTCAAGTTGGCCAAGAGACCCAGTACTTC. Translating gives CASSPLQVGQETQYF.

This clone turned up a few times. V and J are TRBV7-2 and TRBJ2-5; TRBD1 is a possible D gene (6 bases). The CDR3 contains 14 residues. The V and J ends lost 1 base and 2 bases respectively, with 8 bases between them. CDR1 SGHTA and CDR2 FQGNSA come from the germline V gene. In DNA form, the CDR3 reads TGTGCCAGCAGCTTAGTGGACAGACAAGAGACCCAGTACTTC. It translates to CASSLVDRQETQYF.